This T cell receptor beta chain comes out of a study of control samples from healthy donors and cancer patients. V lost 4 bases to trimming and J lost 1 base, with 5 bases between them. This CDR3 is built from 13 residues. Germline CDR1 and CDR2: KGHDR and SFDVKD. Repertoires were generated with immunoSEQ multiplex PCR, while TCRdb's copy carries only in-frame clones and drops some. The table shows over 80,000 clones, with 90% to 95% occurring only once. The receptor was derived from a man younger than 40 in good health. Specimen: blood. This chain joins TRBV24-1 and TRBJ2-3; tentatively, D is TRBD2 (5 bases). The CDR3, as DNA: TGTGCCACCAGTGACGGGGGCACAGATACGCAGTATTTT. It encodes CATSDGGTDTQYF.